Below, 24 T cell receptor beta chains from the same sample are listed, as sequenced in a study of blood T cell repertoires in COVID-19. TCRdb's table, derived via immunoSEQ multiplex PCR, lists solely in-frame clones and lacks some. The sample holds about 320,000 clones, roughly 90% seen once. The specimen was PBMCs or T cells enriched from blood (not recorded which). The receptors originated from a man aged 55 to 70 who had recovered from COVID-19.

This clone came up once. This chain uses TRBV20-1 with TRBJ2-1; D remains unclear. V was pared by 2 bases and J by 4 bases, with 3 bases between. This CDR3 has 11 amino acids. Germline CDR1 reads DFQATT; CDR2 reads SNEGSKA (reference sequence). CDR3 DNA: TGCAGTGCTAGACCTTACAATGAGCAGTTCTTC. This sequence encodes CSARPYNEQFF.

The V call is TRBV18, the J call TRBJ1-3, with a tentative D call TRBD1 (6 bases). CDR1 KGHSH and CDR2 LQKENI come from the germline V gene. This CDR3 spans 23 amino acids. Trimming shortened V by 3 bases and J by 0 bases, and 33 bases separated the two germline ends. The CDR3 DNA reads as TGTGCCAGCTCACCCCCGGGGGGGGCTTATCCACTACCAAAAGCAAACTCTGGAAACACCATATATTTT. Its translation: CASSPPGGAYPLPKANSGNTIYF.

The chain couples TRBV23-1 to TRBJ1-2; TRBD1 agrees at 9 bases. TRBV23-1 is classed as an ORF, of uncertain function. The CDR3 is made up of 16 amino acids. The trim removed 0 bases at V and 4 bases at J, leaving 6 bases unmatched. CDR3 sequence (DNA): TGCGCCAGCAGTCAATCTAGGGACAGGGTTGTCTATGGCTACACCTTC. It translates to CASSQSRDRVVYGYTF.

The chain employs TRBV7-8 and TRBJ2-1; D unclear. Trimming cost V 5 bases and J 8 bases, with 10 bases left between them. This CDR3 spans 12 amino acids. CDR1 and CDR2 (germline): SGHVS, FQNEAQ. The CDR3 spells CASSRPGYEQFF. The CDR3, as DNA: TGTGCCAGCAGCCGACCTGGCTATGAGCAGTTCTTC. The full variable domain, its missing parts supplied by reference TRBV7-8 and TRBJ2-1, is GAGVSQSPRYKVAKRGQDVALRCDPISGHVSLFWYQQALGQGPEFLTYFQNEAQLDKSGLPSDRFFAERPEGSVSTLKIQRTQQEDSAVYLCASSRPGYEQFFGPGTRLTVL.

V usage is TRBV7-6 and J usage is TRBJ1-2; D may be TRBD1 (5 bases). The CDR3 is 12 residues long. The germline V gene has CDR1 SGHVS and CDR2 FNYEAQ. In DNA, the CDR3 is TGTGCGACAGATCCTCTTAACTATGGCTACACCTTC. This codes for CATDPLNYGYTF.

The chain links TRBV5-4 to TRBJ2-2; 9 nucleotides agree with TRBD2. Germline CDR1 is SGHNT and CDR2 is YYREEE (reference sequence). V dropped 3 bases and J dropped 0; count of bases not matched to a gene: 12. The CDR3 has 19 residues. The CDR3 sequence is CASSSGGSGGLSNTGELFF. The CDR3 region has the DNA TGTGCCAGCAGCTCCGGTGGTAGCGGGGGCCTATCGAACACCGGGGAGCTGTTTTTT.

The V and J genes are TRBV7-9 and TRBJ2-5; 11 nucleotides line up with TRBD1. Per the germline V gene, CDR1 is SEHNR and CDR2 is FQNEAQ (reference sequence). V shed 7 bases, J shed 2 bases, and the junction held 6 bases outside the gene matches. CDR3 length equals 15 residues. CDR3 nucleotide sequence: TGTGCCAGCACTTGGGACAGGGGGTGGCAAGAGACCCAGTACTTC. It yields the protein CASTWDRGWQETQYF.

The chain has TRBV4-1 and TRBJ1-2; D possibly corresponds to TRBD1 (5 bases). The germline V gene has CDR1 MGHRA and CDR2 YSYEKL. This CDR3 has 12 amino acids. With 1 base removed from V and 8 bases from J, the gap between germline ends came to 8 bases. CDR3 sequence: CASSQGGDGYTF. The CDR3 DNA is TGCGCCAGCAGCCAAGGGGGGGACGGCTACACCTTC.

The rearrangement uses TRBV10-1 and TRBJ1-3, with unresolved D. Germline V gene data show CDR1 as WNHNN and CDR2 as SYGVQD (reference sequence). V lost 10 bases to trimming and J lost 4 bases, with 23 bases between them. This CDR3 region has 16 residues. CDR3 bases: TGCGCCAACCTAATAACAGCGGGTGCATCAGGAAACACCATATATTTT. Residues: CANLITAGASGNTIYF.

The chain employs TRBV15 and TRBJ1-4; TRBD1 matches 11 bases. CDR3 length equals 16 residues. Looked up from germline, CDR1 is LNHNV and CDR2 is YYDKDF (reference sequence). After removal of 1 base from V and 4 bases from J, the junction contained 2 bases not matched to a gene. The CDR3 DNA reads TGTGCCACCAGCAGAGGGGACAGGGGGAATAATGAAAAACTGTTTTTT. It translates to CATSRGDRGNNEKLFF. The full variable domain, with the rest looked up from reference TRBV15 and TRBJ1-4, is DAMVIQNPRYQVTQFGKPVTLSCSQTLNHNVMYWYQQKSSQAPKLLFHYYDKDFNNEADTPDNFQSRRPNTSFCFLDIRSPGLGDTAMYLCATSRGDRGNNEKLFFGSGTQLSVL.

V is TRBV13 and J is TRBJ1-6, with TRBD1 matching over 8 bases. With 5 bases clipped from V and 4 bases from J, the junction kept 10 bases outside the gene matches. The CDR3 is 17 amino acids. Germline CDR1 and CDR2: PRHDT and FYEKMQ (reference sequence). CDR3 loop: CASSASTGDHYNSPLHF. The DNA for the CDR3 is TGTGCCAGCAGCGCCTCGACAGGGGACCATTATAATTCACCCCTCCACTTT.

CDR3 sequence: CASSFRGSPLHF. CDR3 DNA sequence: TGTGCCAGCAGTTTCAGGGGCTCACCCCTCCACTTT. This chain uses TRBV12-3 or TRBV12-4 with TRBJ1-6; weak D call: TRBD1 (6 bases). CDR3 length equals 12 residues. V lost 3 bases and J 10 bases, leaving 7 bases between the germline ends.

The CDR3 nucleotides read TGTGCCAGCAGCTCCCTGGGAGGGAATGAGCAGTTCTTC. Translated: CASSSLGGNEQFF. The chain joins TRBV7-6 to TRBJ2-1; 7 positions agree with TRBD2. CDR3 length: 13 residues. Trimming at V came to 4 bases and at J to 7 bases, leaving 4 bases not matched to a gene. Germline V gives CDR1 SGHVS, CDR2 FNYEAQ. Looking up the rest from reference TRBV7-6 and TRBJ2-1 gives the full variable domain: GAGVSQSPRYKVTKRGQDVALRCDPISGHVSLYWYRQALGQGPEFLTYFNYEAQQDKSGLPNDRFSAERPEGSISTLTIQRTEQRDSAMYRCASSSLGGNEQFFGPGTRLTVL.

CDR3 in amino acids: CASSPLARDNEQFF. The DNA of the CDR3 is TGTGCCAGCAGCCCCCTGGCCAGGGACAATGAGCAGTTCTTC. The chain joins TRBV7-8 to TRBJ2-1, with D possibly being TRBD1 (5 bases). This CDR3 contains 14 residues. The ends were cut back, 5 bases at V and 5 bases at J, with 13 bases in the middle. Germline V CDR1 and CDR2: SGHVS, FQNEAQ.

J is TRBJ1-1 and V is TRBV3-1 (or the pseudogene TRBV3-2); D is undetermined. With 1 base removed from V and 7 bases from J, the gap between germline ends came to 10 bases. Germline V lookup: CDR1 LGHDT, CDR2 YNNKEL (reference sequence). CDR3 length: 13 amino acids. The CDR3: CASSQVVAGEAFF. CDR3 bases: TGTGCCAGCAGCCAAGTAGTGGCAGGTGAAGCTTTCTTT.

This chain uses TRBV6-5 with TRBJ1-2; 8 bases fit TRBD1. Losses at the gene ends were 6 bases for V and 2 bases for J; bases not matched to a gene: 2. Germline V gene data show CDR1 as MNHEY and CDR2 as SVGAGI. The CDR3 totals 13 residues. In DNA, the CDR3 is TGTGCCAGCAGCCACAGGGGGAACTATGGCTACACCTTC. Amino acids: CASSHRGNYGYTF.

The rearrangement uses TRBV7-4 and TRBJ2-7; 9 bases fit TRBD1. Trimming cost V 5 bases and J 7 bases; bases outside gene matches: 12. CDR3 length equals 15 residues. Germline assignment: CDR1 SGHVT and CDR2 SQSDAQ. The DNA for the CDR3 is TGTGCCAGCAGCGGTGGGACAGGGCGGTCATGGGAGCAGTACTTC. Residues: CASSGGTGRSWEQYF.

This sequence joins TRBV25-1 and TRBJ2-5; possible D gene TRBD1, 5 bases. The CDR3 consists of 16 residues. Trimming took 1 base from V and 4 from J, leaving 16 bases between them. Per germline, CDR1 MGHDK and CDR2 SYGVNS. This CDR3 is CASSEWVAGWRETQYF. The DNA for the CDR3 is TGTGCCAGCAGTGAATGGGTAGCAGGGTGGCGAGAGACCCAGTACTTC.

This clone has a single count. The rearrangement uses TRBV18 and TRBJ1-5; the D is unclear. V lost 6 bases and J lost 9, with 12 bases in between. Germline V CDR1 and CDR2: KGHSH, LQKENI. The CDR3 has 12 amino acids. The CDR3 loop reads CASSVLEGPQHF. CDR3 DNA: TGTGCCAGCTCGGTCCTAGAGGGGCCCCAGCATTTT.

V gene TRBV5-6 combines with J gene TRBJ1-2; D is uncertain. Trimming took 4 bases from V and 0 from J, leaving 16 bases between them. CDR1 and CDR2 (germline): SGHDT, YYEEEE. CDR3 length: 16 residues. As DNA, the CDR3 is TGTGCCAGCAGCCAACGGGTTCTGTTAACTAACTATGGCTACACCTTC. This gives the protein CASSQRVLLTNYGYTF.

This clone came up once. This chain connects TRBV4-3 to TRBJ1-6, with D unresolved. This CDR3 is built from 15 residues. CDR1 is LGHNA and CDR2 is YSLEER in the germline V gene. Deletions cut 1 base from V and 6 bases from J, with 10 bases between. CDR3 region: CASSQVGGRNSPLHF. Written as DNA, the CDR3 is TGCGCCAGCAGCCAAGTAGGAGGACGTAATTCACCCCTCCACTTT.

This chain joins TRBV15 and TRBJ2-1, with 12 bases matching TRBD2. The CDR3 runs to 19 residues. Germline trimming cut 3 bases from V and 1 base from J; bases unmatched to any gene: 10. Germline loops: CDR1 LNHNV, CDR2 YYDKDF (reference sequence). The CDR3 coding sequence is TGTGCCACCAGCAGGACTCTAGCGGGGGGGCCTCTTTCCTACAATGAGCAGTTCTTC. It encodes CATSRTLAGGPLSYNEQFF.

The table lists this clone with a few counts. The genes are TRBV27 and TRBJ1-5, with no clear D. This CDR3 is built from 12 residues. Trimming cost V 6 bases and J 3 bases, with 6 bases left between them. Germline V gives CDR1 MNHEY, CDR2 SMNVEV (reference sequence). The CDR3 sequence is CASSPINQPQHF. Written as DNA, the CDR3 is TGTGCCAGCAGCCCCATCAATCAGCCCCAGCATTTT.

The chain couples TRBV3-1 (or the pseudogene TRBV3-2) to TRBJ2-7, with D tentatively TRBD1 (5 bases). With 0 bases removed from V and 5 bases from J, the gap between germline ends came to 17 bases. The CDR3 runs 16 residues. Looked up from germline, CDR1 is LGHDT and CDR2 is YNNKEL (reference sequence). In DNA form, the CDR3 reads TGTGCCAGCAGCCAAGATTGGCGCAGGGAAATCAACGAGCAGTACTTC. Its protein product is CASSQDWRREINEQYF.